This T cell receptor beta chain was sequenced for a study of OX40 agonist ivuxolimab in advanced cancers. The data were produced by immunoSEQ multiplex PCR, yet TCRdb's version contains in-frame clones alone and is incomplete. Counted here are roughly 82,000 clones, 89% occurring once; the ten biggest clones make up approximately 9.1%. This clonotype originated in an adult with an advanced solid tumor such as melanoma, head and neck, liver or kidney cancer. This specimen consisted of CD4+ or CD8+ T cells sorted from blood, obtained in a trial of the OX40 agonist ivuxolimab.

The DNA for the CDR3 is TGCGCCAGCACCCTAGGGGCTGGGGCCAACGTCCTGACTTTC. Translating it yields CASTLGAGANVLTF. The chain carries TRBV5-1 and TRBJ2-6; possible D gene TRBD1, 5 bases. There are 14 residues in the CDR3. V lost 6 bases and J lost 2, with 9 bases in between. Germline CDR1 reads SGHRS; CDR2 reads YFSETQ.